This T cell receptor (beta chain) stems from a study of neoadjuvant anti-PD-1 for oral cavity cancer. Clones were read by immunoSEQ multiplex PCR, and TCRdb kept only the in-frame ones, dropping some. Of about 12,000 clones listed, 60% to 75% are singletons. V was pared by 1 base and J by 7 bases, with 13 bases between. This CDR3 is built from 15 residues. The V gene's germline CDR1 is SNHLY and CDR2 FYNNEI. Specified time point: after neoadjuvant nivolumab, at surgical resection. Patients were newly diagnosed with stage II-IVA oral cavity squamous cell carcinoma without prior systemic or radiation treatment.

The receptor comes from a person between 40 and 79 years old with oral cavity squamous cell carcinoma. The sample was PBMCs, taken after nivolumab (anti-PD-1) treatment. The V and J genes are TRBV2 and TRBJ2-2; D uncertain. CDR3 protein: CASSEGSREIGELFF. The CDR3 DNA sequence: TGTGCCAGCAGTGAAGGTTCCCGAGAGATCGGGGAGCTGTTTTTT.